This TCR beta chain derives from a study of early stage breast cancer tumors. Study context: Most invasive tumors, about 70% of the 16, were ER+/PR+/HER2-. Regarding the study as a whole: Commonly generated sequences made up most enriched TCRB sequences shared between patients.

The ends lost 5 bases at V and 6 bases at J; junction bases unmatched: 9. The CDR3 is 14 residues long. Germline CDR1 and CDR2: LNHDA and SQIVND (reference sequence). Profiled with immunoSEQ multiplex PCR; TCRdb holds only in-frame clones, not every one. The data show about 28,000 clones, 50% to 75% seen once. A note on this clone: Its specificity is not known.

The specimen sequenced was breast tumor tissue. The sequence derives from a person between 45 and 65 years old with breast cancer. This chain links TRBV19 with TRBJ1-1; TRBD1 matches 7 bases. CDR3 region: CASSLQGKGAEAFF. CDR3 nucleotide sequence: TGTGCCAGTAGTTTACAGGGGAAGGGGGCTGAAGCTTTCTTT.